This T cell receptor beta chain was identified during a study of cytomegalovirus exposure and HLA in healthy donors. Study-level results: The classifier, whose performance was assessed in both the original and validation cohorts, reportedly diagnosed cytomegalovirus status with high specificity and sensitivity.

Germline loops: CDR1 SGHVS, CDR2 FNYEAQ. The CDR3 is 14 residues long. V was clipped by 7 bases and J by 3 bases, with 14 bases between them. PCR amplification relied on 60 Vbeta primers (plus 13 Jbeta primers). Original data processing: An analysis performed later counted 74 million or so unique TCR beta chains (roughly 11 million of them shared). Using immunoSEQ multiplex PCR, the repertoire was profiled, and TCRdb retains in-frame clones only, with some absent. V and J calls plus clone size are reproduced from that table; the DNA served to infer D and trimming. This table holds fewer than 200,000 clones, more than 75% found once. Concerning this clone: Its antigen is undetermined.

The V gene is TRBV7-6, the J gene TRBJ2-3; maybe TRBD2 (5 bases). The receptor was isolated from a girl aged 5 to 17 in good health and CMV-seropositive. The sample taken for sequencing was PBMCs. The CDR3 DNA reads as TGTGCCAGCACCCGTCGGGATACTACAGATACGCAGTATTTT. Translation: CASTRRDTTDTQYF. The whole variable domain, remainder taken from reference TRBV7-6 and TRBJ2-3, is GAGVSQSPRYKVTKRGQDVALRCDPISGHVSLYWYRQALGQGPEFLTYFNYEAQQDKSGLPNDRFSAERPEGSISTLTIQRTEQRDSAMYRCASTRRDTTDTQYFGPGTRLTVL.